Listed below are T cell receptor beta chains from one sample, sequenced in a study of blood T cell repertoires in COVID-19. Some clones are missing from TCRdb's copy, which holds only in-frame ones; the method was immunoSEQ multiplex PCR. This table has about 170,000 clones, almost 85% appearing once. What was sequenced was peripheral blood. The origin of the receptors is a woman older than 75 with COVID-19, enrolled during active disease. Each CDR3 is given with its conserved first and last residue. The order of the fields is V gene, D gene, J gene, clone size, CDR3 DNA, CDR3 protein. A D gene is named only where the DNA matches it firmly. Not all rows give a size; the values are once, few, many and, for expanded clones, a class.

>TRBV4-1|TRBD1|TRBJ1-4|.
TGCGCCAGCAGCCAAGACGGACAGGTTAATGAAAAACTGTTTTTT
CASSQDGQVNEKLFF
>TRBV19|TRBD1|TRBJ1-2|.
TGTGCCAGTAAAAGGACAGGGGCAAACTATGGCTACACCTTC
CASKRTGANYGYTF
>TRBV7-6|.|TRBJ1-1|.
TGTGCCAGCAGCACCCGAACAGGCTTGAACACTGAAGCTTTCTTT
CASSTRTGLNTEAFF
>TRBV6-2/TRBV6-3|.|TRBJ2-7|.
TGTGCCAGCAGTCGCTCCCTATACTACGAGCAGTACTTC
CASSRSLYYEQYF
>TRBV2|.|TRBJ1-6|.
TGTGCCAGCAGCCGCGACAGGAGGAGTAATTCACCCCTCCACTTT
CASSRDRRSNSPLHF
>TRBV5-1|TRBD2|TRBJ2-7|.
TGCGCCAGCAGCTTGGGAGCGGGAGGCAACTACGAGCAGTACTTC
CASSLGAGGNYEQYF
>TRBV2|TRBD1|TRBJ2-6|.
TGTGCCAGCAGCCGGACAGGGGCCGGCCAAATCTCTGGGGCCAACGTCCTGACTTTC
CASSRTGAGQISGANVLTF
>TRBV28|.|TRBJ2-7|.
TGTGCCAGCAGTTTATTCGCCCGGTCCTACGAGCAGTACTTC
CASSLFARSYEQYF
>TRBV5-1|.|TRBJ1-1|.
TGCGCCAGCAGGGCTACAGGAAGAGAAGCTTTCTTT
CASRATGREAFF
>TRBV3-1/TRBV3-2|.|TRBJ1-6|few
TGTGCCAGCAGCCCCCGGCGGCGGGGTTCACCCCTCCACTTT
CASSPRRRGSPLHF
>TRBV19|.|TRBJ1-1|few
TGTGCCAGTACCCTCCGCGAGGGTGAAGCTTTCTTT
CASTLREGEAFF
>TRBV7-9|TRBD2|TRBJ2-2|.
TGTGCCAGCAGCAAACCTCTCGGGGCTAGCGGGAGGCCCGGGGAGCTGTTTTTT
CASSKPLGASGRPGELFF
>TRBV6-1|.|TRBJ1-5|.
TGTGCCAGCAGTGAAGCGCTGTGGAGGGGCCGGAGTCAGCCCCAGCATTTT
CASSEALWRGRSQPQHF
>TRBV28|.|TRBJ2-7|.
TGTGCCAGCAGTCCCCAGACTCAGACCTACGAGCAGTACTTC
CASSPQTQTYEQYF
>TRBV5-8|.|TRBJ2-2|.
TGTGCCAGCAGCTTGAGGCAGGATAACACCGGGGAGCTGTTTTTT
CASSLRQDNTGELFF
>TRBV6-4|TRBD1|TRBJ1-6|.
TGTGCCAGCAGTGACCTACTACAGGGGCTTGATTCACCCCTCCACTTT
CASSDLLQGLDSPLHF
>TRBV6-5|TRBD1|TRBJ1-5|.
TGTGCCAGCAGGACAGGGTTAGGAAGCAATCAGCCCCAGCATTTT
CASRTGLGSNQPQHF
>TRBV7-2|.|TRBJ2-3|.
TGTGCCAGCAGTCCCCCGGAAGGACTCGAAGGTTCAGATACGCAGTATTTT
CASSPPEGLEGSDTQYF
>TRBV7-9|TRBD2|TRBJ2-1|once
TGTGCCAGCAGCTACAGTTCCGGGACTAGCTTGGTTGAGCAGTTCTTC
CASSYSSGTSLVEQFF
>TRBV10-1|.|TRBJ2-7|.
TGCGCCAGCAGTGAACTCCGGGAGCCCTACGAGCAGTACTTC
CASSELREPYEQYF
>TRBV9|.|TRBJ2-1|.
TGTGCCAGCAGTTCCGAGGGTGGATCTGTTTACAATGAGCAGTTCTTC
CASSSEGGSVYNEQFF
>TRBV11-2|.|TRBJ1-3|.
TGTGCCAGCAGCTTAGATAAGCCAGCGCGAAACACCATATATTTT
CASSLDKPARNTIYF
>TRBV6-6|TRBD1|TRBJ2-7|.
TGTGCCAGCGCCAACAGGGGGTTGACCTACGAGCAGTACTTC
CASANRGLTYEQYF
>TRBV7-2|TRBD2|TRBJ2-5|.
TGTGCCAGCAGCTTCCAGCGGGGGGGAGAGACCCAGTACTTC
CASSFQRGGETQYF
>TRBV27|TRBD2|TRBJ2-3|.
TGTGCCAGCAGTCCCTCGGGCGGGGGGGCAGATACGCAGTATTTT
CASSPSGGGADTQYF
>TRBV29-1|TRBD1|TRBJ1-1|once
TGCAGCGCCCAGGGAACAGGGGGCAAGGACACTGAAGCTTTCTTT
CSAQGTGGKDTEAFF
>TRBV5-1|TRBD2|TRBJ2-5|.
TGCGCCAGCAGCTCCCGGGGGGGGTCCGTAGAGACCCAGTACTTC
CASSSRGGSVETQYF